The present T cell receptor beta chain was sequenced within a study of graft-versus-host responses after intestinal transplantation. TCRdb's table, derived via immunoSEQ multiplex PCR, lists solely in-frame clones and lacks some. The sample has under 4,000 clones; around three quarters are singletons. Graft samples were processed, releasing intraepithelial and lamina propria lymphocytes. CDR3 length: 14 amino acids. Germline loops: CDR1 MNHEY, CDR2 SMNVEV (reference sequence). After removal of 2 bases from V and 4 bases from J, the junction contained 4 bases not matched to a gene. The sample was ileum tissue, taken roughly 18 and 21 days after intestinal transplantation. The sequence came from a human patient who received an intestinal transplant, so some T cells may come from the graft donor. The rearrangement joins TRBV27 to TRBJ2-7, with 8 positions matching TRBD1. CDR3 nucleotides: TGTGCCAGCAGTTTACAGGGGGCGACATACGAGCAGTACTTC. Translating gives CASSLQGATYEQYF.